This is a list of T cell receptor beta chains from one sample in a study of blood T cell repertoires in COVID-19. Profiled with immunoSEQ multiplex PCR; TCRdb holds only in-frame clones, not every one. The sample gives over 200,000 clones, roughly 87% of which show up once; about a tenth is in the top ten. Sample: PBMCs or T cells enriched from blood (not recorded which). The source of these receptors is a man aged 25 to 40 who had recovered from COVID-19. Both conserved end residues are part of each CDR3. Each record gives: clone size, D gene, V gene, J gene, CDR3 protein, CDR3 DNA. A D gene is named only where the DNA matches it firmly. Size values are once, few and many counts, or a class for expanded clones, and some rows have none.

clone size: NA; D gene: TRBD1; V gene: TRBV23-1; J gene: TRBJ2-2; CDR3 protein: CASSLSTGGLAGELFF; CDR3 DNA: TGCGCCAGCAGTCTGTCGACAGGGGGCTTGGCCGGGGAGCTGTTTTTT
clone size: NA; D gene: TRBD1; V gene: TRBV29-1; J gene: TRBJ2-5; CDR3 protein: CSVGENRGGETQYF; CDR3 DNA: TGCAGCGTTGGGGAAAACAGGGGTGGAGAGACCCAGTACTTC
clone size: once; D gene: NA; V gene: TRBV6-5; J gene: TRBJ1-3; CDR3 protein: CASSSPRGSRNTIYF; CDR3 DNA: TGTGCCAGCAGTTCCCCGAGGGGGAGTCGTAACACCATATATTTT
clone size: NA; D gene: TRBD1; V gene: TRBV11-2; J gene: TRBJ1-1; CDR3 protein: CASSRDRGVNTEAFF; CDR3 DNA: TGTGCCAGCAGTCGGGACAGGGGGGTGAACACTGAAGCTTTCTTT
clone size: NA; D gene: TRBD2; V gene: TRBV3-1/TRBV3-2; J gene: TRBJ2-3; CDR3 protein: CASSQADFRGNSGRTQYF; CDR3 DNA: TGTGCCAGCAGCCAAGCGGACTTTCGAGGGAATAGCGGGAGAACGCAGTATTTT
clone size: NA; D gene: TRBD1; V gene: TRBV5-1; J gene: TRBJ2-1; CDR3 protein: CASSFQPGQGNNEQFF; CDR3 DNA: TGCGCCAGCAGCTTTCAACCGGGACAGGGTAATAATGAGCAGTTCTTC
clone size: NA; D gene: TRBD2; V gene: TRBV18; J gene: TRBJ2-7; CDR3 protein: CASSLVTGTSGDEQYF; CDR3 DNA: TGTGCCAGCTCACTAGTAACCGGGACTAGCGGGGACGAGCAGTACTTC
clone size: NA; D gene: NA; V gene: TRBV29-1; J gene: TRBJ1-2; CDR3 protein: CSVEAGGGYTF; CDR3 DNA: TGCAGCGTTGAAGCGGGGGGTGGCTACACCTTC
clone size: NA; D gene: TRBD1; V gene: TRBV18; J gene: TRBJ1-2; CDR3 protein: CASSPRQGDGYTF; CDR3 DNA: TGTGCCAGCTCACCTCGACAGGGGGATGGCTACACCTTC
clone size: many; D gene: NA; V gene: TRBV4-2; J gene: TRBJ2-7; CDR3 protein: CASSQDKQGWYEQYF; CDR3 DNA: TGTGCCAGCAGCCAAGATAAACAGGGTTGGTACGAGCAGTACTTC
clone size: NA; D gene: NA; V gene: TRBV6-5; J gene: TRBJ1-2; CDR3 protein: CASRDGLYGYTF; CDR3 DNA: TGTGCCAGCAGGGACGGACTTTATGGCTACACCTTC
clone size: NA; D gene: TRBD1; V gene: TRBV10-3; J gene: TRBJ2-7; CDR3 protein: CAIRPGQGPYEQYF; CDR3 DNA: TGTGCCATCAGGCCGGGACAGGGGCCCTACGAGCAGTACTTC
clone size: NA; D gene: TRBD2; V gene: TRBV7-8; J gene: TRBJ2-7; CDR3 protein: CASSGGTTIYEQYF; CDR3 DNA: TGTGCCAGCAGCGGGGGGACTACCATATACGAGCAGTACTTC
clone size: once; D gene: NA; V gene: TRBV7-3; J gene: TRBJ1-3; CDR3 protein: CASNPTGFRSGNTIYF; CDR3 DNA: TGTGCCAGCAACCCAACCGGGTTCCGCTCTGGAAACACCATATATTTT
clone size: once; D gene: TRBD1; V gene: TRBV28; J gene: TRBJ1-1; CDR3 protein: CASSWDRGAFF; CDR3 DNA: TGTGCCAGCAGTTGGGACAGGGGAGCTTTCTTT
clone size: NA; D gene: NA; V gene: TRBV7-9; J gene: TRBJ2-4; CDR3 protein: CASSLGDSLTENIQYF; CDR3 DNA: TGTGCCAGCAGCTTAGGGGACTCATTAACTGAAAACATTCAGTACTTC
clone size: NA; D gene: NA; V gene: TRBV5-1; J gene: TRBJ2-7; CDR3 protein: CASSLIAGILYEQYF; CDR3 DNA: TGCGCCAGCAGCTTGATCGCAGGGATTCTCTACGAGCAGTACTTC
clone size: NA; D gene: NA; V gene: TRBV30; J gene: TRBJ1-5; CDR3 protein: CAWSGDTSIPSHQPQHF; CDR3 DNA: TGTGCCTGGAGTGGGGACACCTCCATACCGTCCCATCAGCCCCAGCATTTT
clone size: NA; D gene: NA; V gene: TRBV29-1; J gene: TRBJ1-2; CDR3 protein: CSVEDLGGGYTF; CDR3 DNA: TGCAGCGTTGAAGATCTTGGCGGTGGCTACACCTTC
clone size: NA; D gene: TRBD2; V gene: TRBV6-5; J gene: TRBJ2-1; CDR3 protein: CASSPRLAGGYEQFF; CDR3 DNA: TGTGCCAGCAGTCCTCGACTAGCGGGAGGCTATGAGCAGTTCTTC
clone size: NA; D gene: NA; V gene: TRBV4-3; J gene: TRBJ2-2; CDR3 protein: CASSRKGPGSTGELFF; CDR3 DNA: TGCGCCAGCAGCCGGAAAGGCCCGGGGTCCACCGGGGAGCTGTTTTTT
clone size: NA; D gene: NA; V gene: TRBV30; J gene: TRBJ2-7; CDR3 protein: CAWKAGSYEQYF; CDR3 DNA: TGTGCCTGGAAGGCAGGGTCCTACGAGCAGTACTTC
clone size: NA; D gene: TRBD1; V gene: TRBV5-1; J gene: TRBJ2-5; CDR3 protein: CASSGGQGRETQYF; CDR3 DNA: TGCGCCAGCAGCGGAGGACAGGGGAGAGAGACCCAGTACTTC
clone size: NA; D gene: NA; V gene: TRBV18; J gene: TRBJ1-5; CDR3 protein: CASSPTRDQPQHF; CDR3 DNA: TGTGCCAGCTCACCCACCAGGGATCAGCCCCAGCATTTT
clone size: NA; D gene: NA; V gene: TRBV30; J gene: TRBJ1-2; CDR3 protein: CAWSVPGRVVGYTF; CDR3 DNA: TGTGCCTGGAGTGTACCAGGGAGGGTGGTCGGCTACACCTTC
clone size: few; D gene: NA; V gene: TRBV11-2; J gene: TRBJ1-4; CDR3 protein: CASSYLARGEKLFF; CDR3 DNA: TGTGCCAGCAGCTACCTTGCTAGGGGCGAAAAACTGTTTTTT
clone size: NA; D gene: NA; V gene: TRBV28; J gene: TRBJ2-7; CDR3 protein: CASSPFVRAYEQYF; CDR3 DNA: TGTGCCAGCAGCCCCTTCGTAAGAGCCTACGAGCAGTACTTC
clone size: NA; D gene: TRBD2; V gene: TRBV5-1; J gene: TRBJ2-1; CDR3 protein: CASSLTSGAYNEQFF; CDR3 DNA: TGCGCCAGCAGCTTGACTAGCGGGGCATACAATGAGCAGTTCTTC
clone size: NA; D gene: NA; V gene: TRBV5-6; J gene: TRBJ2-5; CDR3 protein: CASSPTWQETQYF; CDR3 DNA: TGTGCCAGCTCTCCGACATGGCAAGAGACCCAGTACTTC
clone size: NA; D gene: TRBD2; V gene: TRBV7-2; J gene: TRBJ2-2; CDR3 protein: CASSLGGGLAGELFF; CDR3 DNA: TGTGCCAGCAGCTTAGGCGGGGGACTAGCGGGGGAGCTGTTTTTT
clone size: NA; D gene: NA; V gene: TRBV10-3; J gene: TRBJ1-5; CDR3 protein: CAISSDRHNQPQHF; CDR3 DNA: TGTGCCATCAGTTCCGACAGACACAATCAGCCCCAGCATTTT
clone size: few; D gene: NA; V gene: TRBV25-1; J gene: TRBJ2-7; CDR3 protein: CASSSGTLYEQYF; CDR3 DNA: TGTGCCAGCAGTTCCGGGACACTTTACGAGCAGTACTTC
clone size: once; D gene: TRBD2; V gene: TRBV15; J gene: TRBJ2-1; CDR3 protein: CATSRAWTSGSPYNEQFF; CDR3 DNA: TGTGCCACCAGCAGAGCCTGGACTAGCGGGAGTCCCTACAATGAGCAGTTCTTC
clone size: NA; D gene: NA; V gene: TRBV11-2; J gene: TRBJ1-3; CDR3 protein: CASSRPTGLGNTIYF; CDR3 DNA: TGTGCCAGCAGCCGGCCGACAGGACTTGGAAACACCATATATTTT
clone size: NA; D gene: NA; V gene: TRBV7-9; J gene: TRBJ2-7; CDR3 protein: CASSLGRDSVSYEQYF; CDR3 DNA: TGTGCCAGCAGCTTAGGTCGGGATTCTGTCTCCTACGAGCAGTACTTC
clone size: NA; D gene: NA; V gene: TRBV9; J gene: TRBJ2-3; CDR3 protein: CASTPGVNTDTQYF; CDR3 DNA: TGTGCCAGCACCCCGGGAGTAAACACAGATACGCAGTATTTT
clone size: NA; D gene: NA; V gene: TRBV28; J gene: TRBJ1-1; CDR3 protein: CASSLSQGLAEAFF; CDR3 DNA: TGTGCCAGCAGTTTATCTCAGGGGTTGGCTGAAGCTTTCTTT
clone size: NA; D gene: TRBD1; V gene: TRBV6-5; J gene: TRBJ1-5; CDR3 protein: CASSLDRGYQPQHF; CDR3 DNA: TGTGCCAGCAGTCTAGACAGGGGGTATCAGCCCCAGCATTTT
clone size: NA; D gene: NA; V gene: TRBV18; J gene: TRBJ1-1; CDR3 protein: CASSPTRVWNTEAFF; CDR3 DNA: TGTGCCAGCTCACCTACACGGGTATGGAACACTGAAGCTTTCTTT
clone size: NA; D gene: TRBD1; V gene: TRBV7-2; J gene: TRBJ1-5; CDR3 protein: CASSLRTGRVSNQPQHF; CDR3 DNA: TGTGCCAGCAGCTTACGGACAGGGCGAGTTAGCAATCAGCCCCAGCATTTT
clone size: once; D gene: TRBD1; V gene: TRBV30; J gene: TRBJ1-2; CDR3 protein: CAWRTGGDYGYTF; CDR3 DNA: TGTGCCTGGAGGACAGGGGGCGATTATGGCTACACCTTC
clone size: NA; D gene: TRBD1; V gene: TRBV28; J gene: TRBJ1-2; CDR3 protein: CAGKTGYGYTF; CDR3 DNA: TGTGCCGGAAAGACAGGGTATGGCTACACCTTC